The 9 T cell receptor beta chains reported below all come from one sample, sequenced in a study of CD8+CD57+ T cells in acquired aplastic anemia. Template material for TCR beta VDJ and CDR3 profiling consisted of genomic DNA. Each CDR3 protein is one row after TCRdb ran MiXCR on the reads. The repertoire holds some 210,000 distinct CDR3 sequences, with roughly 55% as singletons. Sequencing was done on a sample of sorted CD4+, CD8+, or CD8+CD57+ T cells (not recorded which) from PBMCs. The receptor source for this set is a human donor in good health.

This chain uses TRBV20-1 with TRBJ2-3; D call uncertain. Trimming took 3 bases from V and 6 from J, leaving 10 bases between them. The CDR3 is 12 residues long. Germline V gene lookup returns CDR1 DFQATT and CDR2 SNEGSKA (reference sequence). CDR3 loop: CSASLPADTQYF. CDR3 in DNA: TGCAGTGCTAGCCTTCCGGCGGATACGCAGTATTTT.

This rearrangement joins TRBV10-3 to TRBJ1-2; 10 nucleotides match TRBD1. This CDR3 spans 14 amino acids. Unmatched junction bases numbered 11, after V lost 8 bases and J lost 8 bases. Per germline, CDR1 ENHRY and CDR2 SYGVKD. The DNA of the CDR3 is TGTGCCATCGACCAAGGGGGGACAGGGGACGGCTACACCTTC. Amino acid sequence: CAIDQGGTGDGYTF.

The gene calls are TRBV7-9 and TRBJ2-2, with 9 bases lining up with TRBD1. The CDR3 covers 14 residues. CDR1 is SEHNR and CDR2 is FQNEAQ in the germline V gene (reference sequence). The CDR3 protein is CAPGGQGGTGELFF. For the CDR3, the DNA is TGTGCGCCTGGGGGACAGGGAGGCACCGGGGAGCTGTTTTTT.

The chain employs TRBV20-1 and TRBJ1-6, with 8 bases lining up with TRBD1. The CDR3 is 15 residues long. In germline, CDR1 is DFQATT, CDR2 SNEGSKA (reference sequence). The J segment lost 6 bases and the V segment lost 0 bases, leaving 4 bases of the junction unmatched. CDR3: CSARDQDRANSPLHF. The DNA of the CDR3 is TGCAGTGCTAGAGATCAGGACAGGGCTAATTCACCCCTCCACTTT.

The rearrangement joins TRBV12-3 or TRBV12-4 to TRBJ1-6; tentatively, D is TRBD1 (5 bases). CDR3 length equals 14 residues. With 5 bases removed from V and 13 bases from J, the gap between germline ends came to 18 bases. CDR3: CASSPRQGEWPLHF. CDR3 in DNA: TGTGCCAGCAGTCCCCGGCAGGGTGAATGGCCCCTCCACTTT.

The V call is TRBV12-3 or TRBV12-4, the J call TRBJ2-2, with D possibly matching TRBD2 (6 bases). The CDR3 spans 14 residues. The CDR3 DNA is TGTGCTAGTGGTTTCGGGGGTATCACCGGGGAGCTGTTTTTT. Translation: CASGFGGITGELFF.

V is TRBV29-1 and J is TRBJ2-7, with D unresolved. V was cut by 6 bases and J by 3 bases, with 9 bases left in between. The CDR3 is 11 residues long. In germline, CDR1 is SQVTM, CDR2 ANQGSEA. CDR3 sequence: CSVTLRYEQYF. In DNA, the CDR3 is TGCAGCGTGACTCTGCGCTACGAGCAGTACTTC.

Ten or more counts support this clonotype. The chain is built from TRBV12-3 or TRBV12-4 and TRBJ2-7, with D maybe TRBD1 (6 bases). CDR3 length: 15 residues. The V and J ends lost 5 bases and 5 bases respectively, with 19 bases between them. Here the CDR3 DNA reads TGTGCCAGCAGTCCAGAAACCGGGACATCTAACGAGCAGTACTTC. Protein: CASSPETGTSNEQYF.

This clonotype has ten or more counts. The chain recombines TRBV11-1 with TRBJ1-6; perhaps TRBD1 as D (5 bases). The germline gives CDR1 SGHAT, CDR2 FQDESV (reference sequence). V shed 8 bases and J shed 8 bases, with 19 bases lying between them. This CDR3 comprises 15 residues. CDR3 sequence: CASAPLGGGDSPLHF. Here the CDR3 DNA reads TGTGCCAGCGCCCCCCTAGGTGGGGGTGATTCACCCCTCCACTTT.